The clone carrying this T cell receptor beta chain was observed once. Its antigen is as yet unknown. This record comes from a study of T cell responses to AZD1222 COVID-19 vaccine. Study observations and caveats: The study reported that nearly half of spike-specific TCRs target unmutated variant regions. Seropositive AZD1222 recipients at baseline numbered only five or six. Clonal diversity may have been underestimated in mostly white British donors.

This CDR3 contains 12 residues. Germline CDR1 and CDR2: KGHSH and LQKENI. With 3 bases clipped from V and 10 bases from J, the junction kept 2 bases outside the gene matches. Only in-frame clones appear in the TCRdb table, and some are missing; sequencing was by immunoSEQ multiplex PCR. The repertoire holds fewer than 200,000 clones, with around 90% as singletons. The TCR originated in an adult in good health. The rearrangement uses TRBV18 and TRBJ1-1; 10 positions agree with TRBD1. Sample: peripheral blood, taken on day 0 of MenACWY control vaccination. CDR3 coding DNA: TGTGCCAGCTCACCCGACAGGGGGCGAGCTTTCTTT. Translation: CASSPDRGRAFF.